The source of this TCR beta chain is a study of siplizumab effects on memory and regulatory T cells. As regards this clone: Its antigen remains unknown.

Data came from immunoSEQ multiplex PCR; TCRdb stores just in-frame clones and leaves some out. The table has about 50,000 clones, roughly 92% seen once; the top ten hold roughly 18%. V gave up 8 bases and J gave up 2 bases; unmatched junction bases: 14. Germline loops: CDR1 MNHEY, CDR2 SMNVEV (reference sequence). CDR3 length equals 17 residues. Study-wide results and limits: An assignable phenotype, naive or memory, was missing from roughly 84-95% of proliferating CD4+ or CD8+ clones. Mean Treg-derived proportions of mappable alloreactive CD4+ clones were around 75% for siplizumab and 26.9% for controls. Proliferating Tregs in siplizumab cultures were never verified as suppressive.

The genes are TRBV27 and TRBJ2-3, with 9 positions matching TRBD2. The sequencing sample was made of CD8+ T cells sorted from blood. The sequence came from a human donor in good health. The DNA of the CDR3 is TGTGCCAGCCGCCTGTGGGCTAGCGGGACCCTCACAGATACGCAGTATTTT. Translated, it gives CASRLWASGTLTDTQYF.